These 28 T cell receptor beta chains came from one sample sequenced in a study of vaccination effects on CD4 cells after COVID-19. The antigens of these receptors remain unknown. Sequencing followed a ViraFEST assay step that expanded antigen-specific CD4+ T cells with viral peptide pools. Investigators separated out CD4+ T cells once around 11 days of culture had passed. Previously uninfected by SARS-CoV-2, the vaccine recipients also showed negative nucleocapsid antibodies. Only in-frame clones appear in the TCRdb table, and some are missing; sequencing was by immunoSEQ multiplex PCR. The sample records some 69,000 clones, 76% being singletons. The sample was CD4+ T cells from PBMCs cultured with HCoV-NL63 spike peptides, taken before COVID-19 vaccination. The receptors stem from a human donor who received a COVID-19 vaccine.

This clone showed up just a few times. The CDR3 loop is CASSAADRAPGNTIYF. In DNA form, the CDR3 reads TGTGCCAGCAGCGCGGCGGACAGGGCGCCCGGAAACACCATATATTTT. This chain connects TRBV5-4 to TRBJ1-3, with 8 bases identical to TRBD1. CDR1 is SGHNT, CDR2 YYREEE, per germline (reference sequence). J was trimmed by 4 bases and V by 4 bases; bases with no gene match: 10. This CDR3 spans 16 amino acids.

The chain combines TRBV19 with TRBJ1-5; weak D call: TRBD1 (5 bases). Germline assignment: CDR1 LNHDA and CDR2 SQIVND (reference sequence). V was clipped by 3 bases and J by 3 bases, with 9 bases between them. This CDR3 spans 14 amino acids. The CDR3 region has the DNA TGTGCCAGTAGTATCAGAGGGGTCAATCAGCCCCAGCATTTT. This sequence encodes CASSIRGVNQPQHF.

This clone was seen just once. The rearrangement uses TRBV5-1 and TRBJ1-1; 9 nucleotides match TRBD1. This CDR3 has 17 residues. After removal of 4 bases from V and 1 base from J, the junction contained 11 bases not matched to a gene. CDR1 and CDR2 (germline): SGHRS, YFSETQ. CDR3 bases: TGCGCCAGCAGCCCGGACAGGGGTGTGCTTGCGAACACTGAAGCTTTCTTT. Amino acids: CASSPDRGVLANTEAFF.

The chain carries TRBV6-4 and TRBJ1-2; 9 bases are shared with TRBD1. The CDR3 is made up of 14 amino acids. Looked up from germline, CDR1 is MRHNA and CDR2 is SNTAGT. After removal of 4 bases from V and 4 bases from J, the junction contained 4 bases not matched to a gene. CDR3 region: CASSVTGGGYGYTF. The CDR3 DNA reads TGTGCCAGCAGTGTGACAGGGGGGGGCTATGGCTACACCTTC.

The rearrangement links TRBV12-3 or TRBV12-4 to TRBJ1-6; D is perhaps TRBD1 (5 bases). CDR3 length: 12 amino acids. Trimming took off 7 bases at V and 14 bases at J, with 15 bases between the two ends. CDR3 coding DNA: TGTGCCAGCACCCCGAATCTCAGGGCCCTCCACTTT. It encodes CASTPNLRALHF.

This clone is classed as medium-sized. The CDR3 nucleotides read TGTGCCAGCAGTGCCATCTATAACTCGGGACCGGGCAATCAGCCCCAGCATTTT. Translation: CASSAIYNSGPGNQPQHF. V usage is TRBV6-1 and J usage is TRBJ1-5; a weak D match, TRBD1 (5 bases). Germline V gene sequence: CDR1 MNHNS, CDR2 SASEGT. The CDR3 is 18 residues long. Trimming cost V 4 bases and J 2 bases, with 21 bases left between them.

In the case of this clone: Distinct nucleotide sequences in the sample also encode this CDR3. The CDR3 region is CASSQGTVNTEAFF. For the CDR3, the DNA is TGCGCCAGCAGCCAGGGGACGGTGAACACTGAAGCTTTCTTT. The V call is TRBV5-1, the J call TRBJ1-1; the D gene is possibly TRBD1 (6 bases). The CDR3 runs 14 residues. Germline V gene data show CDR1 as SGHRS and CDR2 as YFSETQ. V lost 4 bases to trimming and J lost 0 bases, with 10 bases between them.

The CDR3 spells CSASRSQETQYF. The CDR3 DNA sequence: TGCAGCGCGAGTCGGTCACAAGAGACCCAGTACTTC. The rearrangement links TRBV29-1 to TRBJ2-5; D gene unclear. The germline CDR1 and CDR2 sequences are SQVTM and ANQGSEA. The germline V and J ends were trimmed by 7 bases and 2 bases, with 11 bases remaining between them. CDR3 size: 12 residues.

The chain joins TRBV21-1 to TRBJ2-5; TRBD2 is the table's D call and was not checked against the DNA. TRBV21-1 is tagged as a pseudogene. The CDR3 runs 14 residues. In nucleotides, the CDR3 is TGTGCCAGCAGCAAACTCGCCGGGTCCGAGACCCAGTACTTC. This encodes CASSKLAGSETQYF.

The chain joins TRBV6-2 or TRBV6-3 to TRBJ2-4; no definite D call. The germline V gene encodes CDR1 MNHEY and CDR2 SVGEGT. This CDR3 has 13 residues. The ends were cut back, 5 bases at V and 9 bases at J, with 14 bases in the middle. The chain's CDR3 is CASSDPLGAIQYF. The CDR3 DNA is TGTGCCAGCAGTGACCCCCTAGGAGCCATTCAGTACTTC.

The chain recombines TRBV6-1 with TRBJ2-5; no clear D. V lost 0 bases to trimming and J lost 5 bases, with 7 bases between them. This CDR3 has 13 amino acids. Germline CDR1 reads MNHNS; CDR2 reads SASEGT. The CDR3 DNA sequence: TGTGCCAGCAGTGAAGCGCTCTCGGAGACCCAGTACTTC. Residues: CASSEALSETQYF.

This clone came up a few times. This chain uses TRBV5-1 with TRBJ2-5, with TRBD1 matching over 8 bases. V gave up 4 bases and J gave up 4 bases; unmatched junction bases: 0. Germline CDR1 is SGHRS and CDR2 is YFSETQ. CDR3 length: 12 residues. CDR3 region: CASSGTGETQYF. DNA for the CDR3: TGCGCCAGCAGCGGGACAGGAGAGACCCAGTACTTC.

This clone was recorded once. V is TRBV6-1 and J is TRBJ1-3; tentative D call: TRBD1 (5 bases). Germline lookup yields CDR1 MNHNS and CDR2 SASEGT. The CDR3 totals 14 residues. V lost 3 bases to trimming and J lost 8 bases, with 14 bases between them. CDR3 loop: CASSDRGPRDTIYF. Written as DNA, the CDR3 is TGTGCCAGCAGTGACCGGGGCCCCCGGGACACCATATATTTT.

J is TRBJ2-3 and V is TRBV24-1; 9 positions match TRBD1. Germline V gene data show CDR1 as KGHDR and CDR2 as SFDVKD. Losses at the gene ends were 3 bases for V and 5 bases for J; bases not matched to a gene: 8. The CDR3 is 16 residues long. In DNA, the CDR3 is TGTGCCACCAGTGATCCTGGGACAGGGCATAAAGATACGCAGTATTTT. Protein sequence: CATSDPGTGHKDTQYF.

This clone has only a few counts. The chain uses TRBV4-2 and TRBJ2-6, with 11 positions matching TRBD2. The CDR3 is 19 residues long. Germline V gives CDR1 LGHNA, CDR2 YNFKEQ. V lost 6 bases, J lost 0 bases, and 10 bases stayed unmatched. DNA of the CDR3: TGTGCCAGCAGTCGAGGGACTAGCGGATCGAGCTCTGGGGCCAACGTCCTGACTTTC. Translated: CASSRGTSGSSSGANVLTF.

CDR3 sequence (DNA): TGCGCCAGCAGCTTAGGACCGCCGAATGAAAAACTGTTTTTT. The encoded protein is CASSLGPPNEKLFF. This chain joins TRBV5-1 and TRBJ1-4; no reliable D call. CDR3 length: 14 residues. Germline V gene data show CDR1 as SGHRS and CDR2 as YFSETQ. V was clipped by 2 bases and J by 5 bases, with 10 bases between them.

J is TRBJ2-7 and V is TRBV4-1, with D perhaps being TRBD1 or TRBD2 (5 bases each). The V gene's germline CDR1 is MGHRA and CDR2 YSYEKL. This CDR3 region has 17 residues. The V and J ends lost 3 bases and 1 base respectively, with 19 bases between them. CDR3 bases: TGCGCCAGCAGCCACCGCCCCCAGGATTGGGGGTCCTACGAGCAGTACGTC. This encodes CASSHRPQDWGSYEQYV.

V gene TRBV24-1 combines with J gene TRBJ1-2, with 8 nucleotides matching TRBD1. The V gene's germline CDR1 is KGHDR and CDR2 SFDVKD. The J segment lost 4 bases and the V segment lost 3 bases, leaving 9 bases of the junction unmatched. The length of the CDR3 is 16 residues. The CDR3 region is CATSDPRTGNAYGYTF. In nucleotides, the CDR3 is TGTGCCACCAGTGATCCCCGGACAGGGAACGCCTATGGCTACACCTTC.

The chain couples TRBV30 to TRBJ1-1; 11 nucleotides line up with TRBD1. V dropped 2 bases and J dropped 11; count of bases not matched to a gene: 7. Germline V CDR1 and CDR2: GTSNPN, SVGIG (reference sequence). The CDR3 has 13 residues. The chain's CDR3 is CAWSPDRGRGAFF. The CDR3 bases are TGTGCCTGGAGTCCGGACAGGGGGCGCGGGGCTTTCTTT.

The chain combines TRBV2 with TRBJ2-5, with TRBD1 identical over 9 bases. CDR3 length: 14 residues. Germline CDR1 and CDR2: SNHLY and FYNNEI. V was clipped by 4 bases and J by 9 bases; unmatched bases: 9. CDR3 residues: CASSAGTGLGAQYF. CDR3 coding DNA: TGTGCCAGCAGTGCCGGGACAGGGTTAGGGGCCCAGTACTTC. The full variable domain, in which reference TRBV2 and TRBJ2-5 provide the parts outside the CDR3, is EPEVTQTPSHQVTQMGQEVILRCVPISNHLYFYWYRQILGQKVEFLVSFYNNEISEKSEIFDDQFSVERPDGSNFTLKIRSTKLEDSAMYFCASSAGTGLGAQYFGPGTRLLVL.

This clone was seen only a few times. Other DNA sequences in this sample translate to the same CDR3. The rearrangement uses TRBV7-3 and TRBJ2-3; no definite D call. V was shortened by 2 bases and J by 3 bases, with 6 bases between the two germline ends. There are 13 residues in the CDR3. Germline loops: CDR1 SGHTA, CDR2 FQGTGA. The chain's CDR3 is CASSLRPTDTQYF. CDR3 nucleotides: TGTGCCAGCAGCTTACGCCCTACAGATACGCAGTATTTT. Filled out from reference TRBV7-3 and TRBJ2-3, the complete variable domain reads GAGVSQTPSNKVTEKGKYVELRCDPISGHTALYWYRQSLGQGPEFLIYFQGTGAADDSGLPNDRFFAVRPEGSVSTLKIQRTERGDSAVYLCASSLRPTDTQYFGPGTRLTVL.

The CDR3 DNA is TGTGCCAGCAGCTCCGGACAGGGGGCCAATTTAGAGACCCAGTACTTC. Translating gives CASSSGQGANLETQYF. This sequence joins TRBV7-2 and TRBJ2-5, with 11 positions matching TRBD1. This CDR3 comprises 16 residues. Germline-derived CDR1 and CDR2 are SGHTA and FQGNSA. V shed 4 bases, J shed 4 bases, and the junction held 8 bases outside the gene matches.

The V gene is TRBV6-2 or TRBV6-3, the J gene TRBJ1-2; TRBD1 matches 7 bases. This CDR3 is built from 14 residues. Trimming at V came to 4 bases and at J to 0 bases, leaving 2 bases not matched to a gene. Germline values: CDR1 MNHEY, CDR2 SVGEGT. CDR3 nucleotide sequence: TGTGCCAGCAGTTGGGACAGCACTAACTATGGCTACACCTTC. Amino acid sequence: CASSWDSTNYGYTF.

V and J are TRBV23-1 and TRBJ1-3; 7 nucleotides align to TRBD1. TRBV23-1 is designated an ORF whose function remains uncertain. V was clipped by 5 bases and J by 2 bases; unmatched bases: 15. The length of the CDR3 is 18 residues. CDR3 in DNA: TGCGCCAGCAGTTTAGCCATGGGACAGTCAAGCCCTGGAAACACCATATATTTT. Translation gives CASSLAMGQSSPGNTIYF.

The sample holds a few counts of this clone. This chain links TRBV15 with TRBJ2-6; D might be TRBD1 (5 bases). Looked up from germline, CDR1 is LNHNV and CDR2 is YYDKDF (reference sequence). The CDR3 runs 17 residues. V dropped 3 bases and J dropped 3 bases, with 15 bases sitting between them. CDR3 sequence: CATSSQVGVYGANVLTF. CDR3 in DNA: TGTGCCACCAGCAGCCAGGTAGGGGTTTATGGGGCCAACGTCCTGACTTTC. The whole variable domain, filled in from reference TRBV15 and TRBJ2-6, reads DAMVIQNPRYQVTQFGKPVTLSCSQTLNHNVMYWYQQKSSQAPKLLFHYYDKDFNNEADTPDNFQSRRPNTSFCFLDIRSPGLGDTAMYLCATSSQVGVYGANVLTFGAGSRLTVL.

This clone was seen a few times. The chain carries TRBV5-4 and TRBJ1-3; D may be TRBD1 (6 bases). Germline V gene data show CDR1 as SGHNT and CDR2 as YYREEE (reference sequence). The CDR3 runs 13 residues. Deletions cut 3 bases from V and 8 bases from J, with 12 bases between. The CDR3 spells CASSSGARDTIYF. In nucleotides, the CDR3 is TGTGCCAGCAGCTCAGGGGCCAGGGACACCATATATTTT.

DNA of the CDR3: TGTGCCAGCAGTTTACGGACAACCGGGGCCAACGTCCTGACTTTC. It translates to CASSLRTTGANVLTF. The J gene is TRBJ2-6, the V gene TRBV28; tentatively, D is TRBD1 (5 bases). CDR3 length equals 15 residues. Germline-derived CDR1 and CDR2 are MDHEN and SYDVKM. V lost 2 bases and J 4 bases, leaving 9 bases between the germline ends.

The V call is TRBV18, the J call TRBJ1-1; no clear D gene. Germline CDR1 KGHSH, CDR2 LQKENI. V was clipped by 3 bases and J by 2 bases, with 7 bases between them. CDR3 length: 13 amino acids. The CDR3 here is CASSPAINTEAFF. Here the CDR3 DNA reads TGTGCCAGCTCACCGGCGATTAACACTGAAGCTTTCTTT. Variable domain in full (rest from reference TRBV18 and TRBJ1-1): NAGVMQNPRHLVRRRGQEARLRCSPMKGHSHVYWYRQLPEEGLKFMVYLQKENIIDESGMPKERFSAEFPKEGPSILRIQQVVRGDSAAYFCASSPAINTEAFFGQGTRLTVV.